This T cell receptor beta chain stems from a study of blood T cell repertoires in COVID-19. Study-level background: The United States, Italy and Spain supplied acute and convalescent COVID-19 samples. T cells, B-cell-depleted T cells, or PBMCs provided the cDNA or gDNA that served as material.

Under the authors' procedure: Amplification with reference gene primers provided the estimates of nucleated cell counts. Assay: immunoSEQ multiplex PCR; the TCRdb copy retains only in-frame clones and omits some. V, J and clone size were drawn from that table, and D and trimming were deduced from the DNA. The sample consists of about 280,000 clones, roughly 87% of them appearing once. V lost 5 bases and J lost 8; bases outside the gene matches: 3. This CDR3 comprises 13 residues. This TCR was sampled from a human donor in a cohort sampled during active COVID-19. J is TRBJ2-4 and V is TRBV12-3 or TRBV12-4, with TRBD1 identical over 10 bases. The sequenced material came from peripheral blood. The CDR3 sequence is CASSAGTGDIQYF. The CDR3 nucleotides read TGTGCCAGCAGTGCCGGGACAGGGGACATTCAGTACTTC.